The 21 T cell receptor beta chains in this list originate from one sample, sequenced in a study of T cell responses to AZD1222 COVID-19 vaccine. Method: immunoSEQ multiplex PCR; TCRdb's copy keeps in-frame clones and lacks some. The sample has some 120,000 clones, 80% to 90% seen once. Sequencing used peripheral blood, obtained 28 days after the second AZD1222 dose. The receptor source for this set is an adult who received the AZD1222 COVID-19 vaccine.

The chain is built from TRBV5-6 and TRBJ1-2; 9 bases are a match to TRBD1. CDR3 size: 14 residues. Germline-derived CDR1 and CDR2 are SGHDT and YYEEEE. V dropped 4 bases and J dropped 7; count of bases not matched to a gene: 8. CDR3 coding DNA: TGTGCCAGCAGCCAAACAGGGGGCGCGGTTGGCTACACCTTC. Its protein is CASSQTGGAVGYTF.

This sequence joins TRBV24-1 and TRBJ1-5; unclear D gene. The CDR3 sequence is 14 residues long. Germline CDR1 KGHDR, CDR2 SFDVKD. V was shortened by 4 bases and J by 9 bases, with 15 bases between the two germline ends. CDR3: CATSDSVSNGPQHF. The CDR3 DNA is TGTGCCACCAGTGACTCAGTTTCTAACGGGCCCCAGCATTTT.

The chain carries TRBV30 and TRBJ2-2; 7 nucleotides match TRBD1. The germline CDR1 and CDR2 sequences are GTSNPN and SVGIG (reference sequence). CDR3 length: 13 amino acids. In DNA form, the CDR3 reads TGTGGTTCGGGACAGAGCAACACCGGGGAGCTGTTTTTT. Residues: CGSGQSNTGELFF.

Concerning this clone itself: Different DNA sequences within this sample yield the same CDR3. J is TRBJ1-1 and V is TRBV18; D not resolved. Trimming took off 4 bases at V and 1 base at J, with 10 bases between the two ends. The CDR3 loop spans 14 amino acids. The germline CDR1 and CDR2 sequences are KGHSH and LQKENI. CDR3 in DNA: TGTGCCAGCTCACTGAGGACCGAGAACACTGAAGCTTTCTTT. Its translation: CASSLRTENTEAFF.

The count of this clone is one. The chain combines TRBV30 with TRBJ1-4, with 7 nucleotides matching TRBD1. V shed 2 bases and J 4 bases; nucleotides not matched to a gene: 13. The CDR3 runs to 17 residues. CDR1 is GTSNPN, CDR2 SVGIG, per germline (reference sequence). This chain's CDR3 is CAWSSWDSGFRNEKLFF. The DNA of the CDR3 is TGTGCCTGGAGTAGCTGGGACAGCGGTTTTCGTAATGAAAAACTGTTTTTT.

V and J are TRBV3-1 (or the pseudogene TRBV3-2) and TRBJ2-7, with TRBD2 matching 13 bases. V lost 4 bases and J lost 0; bases outside the gene matches: 6. The germline CDR1 and CDR2 sequences are LGHDT and YNNKEL (reference sequence). The CDR3 covers 17 residues. CDR3 residues: CASSPTSGRAHSYEQYF. CDR3 coding DNA: TGTGCCAGCAGCCCTACTAGCGGGAGGGCCCACTCCTACGAGCAGTACTTC.

V is TRBV25-1 and J is TRBJ2-7; 10 nucleotides match TRBD2. After removal of 5 bases from V and 0 bases from J, the junction contained 4 bases not matched to a gene. The CDR3 covers 15 residues. Germline CDR1 reads MGHDK; CDR2 reads SYGVNS. CDR3 nucleotides: TGTGCCAGCAGTAACCTAGCGGGGGACTCCTACGAGCAGTACTTC. Translated, it gives CASSNLAGDSYEQYF.

This clone was seen a handful of times. This rearrangement joins TRBV7-9 to TRBJ1-1, with a possible D match to TRBD1 (6 bases). The CDR3 runs 14 residues. Germline lookup yields CDR1 SEHNR and CDR2 FQNEAQ (reference sequence). Trimming stripped 2 bases from V and 4 bases from J, with 11 bases between. The CDR3, as DNA: TGTGCCAGCAGCTTACAGGGAGGGGGCACTGAAGCTTTCTTT. The encoded protein is CASSLQGGGTEAFF.

The chain employs TRBV18 and TRBJ1-6; D gene unclear. Germline V gives CDR1 KGHSH, CDR2 LQKENI. V was trimmed by 0 bases and J by 7 bases, leaving 13 bases between them. The CDR3 has 16 residues. The CDR3 protein is CASSPPSQRGNSPLHF. The CDR3, as DNA: TGTGCCAGCTCACCACCGAGTCAGCGAGGGAATTCACCCCTCCACTTT.

This chain connects TRBV7-9 to TRBJ1-5; D gene unclear. The CDR3 length is 13 residues. The V end lost 3 bases, the J end lost 3 bases, and 6 bases lay between the germline ends. CDR1 is SEHNR, CDR2 FQNEAQ, per germline (reference sequence). CDR3: CASSLGNNQPQHF. The CDR3 DNA reads as TGTGCCAGCAGCTTGGGCAACAATCAGCCCCAGCATTTT.

About this clone: Other DNA variants within this sample encode the same CDR3. The rearrangement uses TRBV10-1 and TRBJ1-1; D ambiguous. Germline-derived CDR1 and CDR2 are WNHNN and SYGVQD (reference sequence). Trimming took 0 bases from V and 2 from J, leaving 1 base between them. The CDR3 has 12 residues. The CDR3 coding sequence is TGCGCCAGCAGTGAGTCCAACACTGAAGCTTTCTTT. Protein sequence: CASSESNTEAFF.

The chain combines TRBV2 with TRBJ1-4; a possible D gene is TRBD1 (5 bases). Deletions cut 1 base from V and 7 bases from J, with 13 bases between. This CDR3 comprises 15 residues. CDR1 SNHLY and CDR2 FYNNEI come from the germline V gene. CDR3 region: CASSEGAGRSEKLFF. The CDR3 bases are TGTGCCAGCAGTGAAGGGGCAGGGAGGAGTGAAAAACTGTTTTTT.

As DNA, the CDR3 is TGTGCCTGGAGACCCATGAGTCTGACTGAAGCTTTCTTT. It yields the protein CAWRPMSLTEAFF. The J gene is TRBJ1-1, the V gene TRBV30, with D unclear. In germline, CDR1 is GTSNPN, CDR2 SVGIG (reference sequence). This CDR3 is built from 13 residues. V lost 3 bases and J lost 5, with 13 bases in between. The whole variable domain, filled in from reference TRBV30 and TRBJ1-1, reads SQTIHQWPATLVQPVGSPLSLECTVEGTSNPNLYWYRQAAGRGLQLLFYSVGIGQISSEVPQNLSASRPQDRQFILSSKKLLLSDSGFYLCAWRPMSLTEAFFGQGTRLTVV.

The chain employs TRBV5-4 and TRBJ2-5; TRBD1 aligns across 11 bases. The CDR3 loop spans 16 amino acids. Germline CDR1 SGHNT, CDR2 YYREEE (reference sequence). J was trimmed by 5 bases and V by 5 bases; bases with no gene match: 11. CDR3: CASRAGTGGIVETQYF. The DNA of the CDR3 is TGTGCCAGCAGGGCCGGGACAGGGGGAATCGTGGAGACCCAGTACTTC.

The V and J genes are TRBV5-1 and TRBJ1-2, with TRBD1 identical over 8 bases. Germline V gives CDR1 SGHRS, CDR2 YFSETQ. Unmatched junction bases numbered 4, after V lost 0 bases and J lost 9 bases. The CDR3 extends over 13 amino acids. The CDR3 loop reads CASSLGQGMSYTF. The CDR3 nucleotides are TGCGCCAGCAGCTTGGGACAGGGGATGAGCTACACCTTC.

CDR3 residues: CASSLDLTGELFF. CDR3 DNA sequence: TGTGCCAGCAGTTTAGACCTCACCGGGGAGCTGTTTTTT. The genes are TRBV12-3 or TRBV12-4 and TRBJ2-2; no clear D. Trimming pared 1 base from V and 4 bases from J, leaving 4 bases between. This CDR3 comprises 13 residues.

The chain recombines TRBV2 with TRBJ1-4; D uncertain. The V gene lost 3 bases and the J gene lost 5 bases, with 13 bases spanning the gap. CDR1 is SNHLY and CDR2 is FYNNEI in the germline V gene. The CDR3 has 15 amino acids. CDR3: CASSDGGRGNEKLFF. In nucleotides, the CDR3 is TGTGCCAGCAGTGACGGCGGCAGAGGGAATGAAAAACTGTTTTTT.

This chain links TRBV7-8 with TRBJ1-5, with a possible D match to TRBD1 (5 bases). V lost 0 bases, J lost 2 bases, and 14 bases lay in between. This CDR3 spans 17 amino acids. Germline lookup yields CDR1 SGHVS and CDR2 FQNEAQ. The CDR3 DNA sequence: TGTGCCAGCAGCTTAGCCCAGGGTGATGGAGGCAATCAGCCCCAGCATTTT. It encodes CASSLAQGDGGNQPQHF.

The chain couples TRBV6-5 to TRBJ1-1; D uncertain. This CDR3 has 13 residues. CDR1 is MNHEY and CDR2 is SVGAGI in the germline V gene. V was clipped by 2 bases and J by 4 bases, with 8 bases between them. Here the CDR3 reads CASSYGRLTEAFF. The CDR3, as DNA: TGTGCCAGCAGTTACGGGAGGCTCACTGAAGCTTTCTTT.

This clone was picked up one time. The chain combines TRBV6-6 with TRBJ2-7; D remains unclear. The CDR3 extends over 11 amino acids. Between the trimmed V and J ends, which lost 7 bases and 7 bases, there was a span of 11 bases. From germline, CDR1 is MNHNY and CDR2 SVGAGI (reference sequence). This CDR3 reads CASTFLGEQYF. The CDR3 DNA follows: TGTGCCAGCACTTTCTTGGGAGAGCAGTACTTC.

The CDR3 DNA is TGTGCCATCAGGGGACAGGTGGGAGATGAGCAGTTCTTC. It is translated as CAIRGQVGDEQFF. The rearrangement joins TRBV25-1 to TRBJ2-1; 8 bases map to TRBD1. This CDR3 is built from 13 residues. Germline loops: CDR1 MGHDK, CDR2 SYGVNS. Trimming at V came to 10 bases and at J to 8 bases, leaving 10 bases not matched to a gene.